The 6 T cell receptor beta chains below all came from one sample that was sequenced in a study of PD-1 and CTLA-4 blockade in melanoma. TCRdb keeps only in-frame clones here, not all; method: immunoSEQ multiplex PCR. The table lists roughly 30,000 clones, about 88% of them singletons. Source: CD8+ T cells from peripheral blood, taken from a patient given anti-PD-1 treatment. The origin of the receptors is a human donor with melanoma.

The chain is built from TRBV7-2 and TRBJ2-1; 9 nucleotides line up with TRBD2. CDR3 length: 18 residues. Per germline, CDR1 SGHTA and CDR2 FQGNSA. Trimming cost V 1 base and J 1 base; bases outside gene matches: 8. CDR3 DNA sequence: TGTGCCAGCAGCTTAGTAGGCGGTAGCGGGGGATCCTACAATGAGCAGTTCTTC. This sequence encodes CASSLVGGSGGSYNEQFF.

This sequence joins TRBV14 and TRBJ1-1; tentatively, D is TRBD1 (5 bases). Trimming shortened V by 1 base and J by 7 bases, and 10 bases separated the two germline ends. Germline CDR1 SGHDN, CDR2 FVKESK. The CDR3 has 13 amino acids. This chain's CDR3 is CASSQAGLYEAFF. The CDR3 DNA reads TGTGCCAGCAGCCAAGCGGGACTCTATGAAGCTTTCTTT. Full variable domain (missing parts from reference TRBV14 and TRBJ1-1): EAGVTQFPSHSVIEKGQTVTLRCDPISGHDNLYWYRRVMGKEIKFLLHFVKESKQDESGMPNNRFLAERTGGTYSTLKVQPAELEDSGVYFCASSQAGLYEAFFGQGTRLTVV.

The chain carries TRBV28 and TRBJ2-7, with D perhaps matching TRBD1 or TRBD2 (6 bases each). The CDR3 totals 17 residues. Looked up from germline, CDR1 is MDHEN and CDR2 is SYDVKM. Trimming removed 5 bases from V and 4 bases from J, with 24 bases in between. The CDR3 sequence: CASSPADMTGLKYEQYF. Written as DNA, the CDR3 is TGTGCCAGCAGTCCCGCCGACATGACAGGACTAAAGTACGAGCAGTACTTC. Full variable domain (outside the CDR3, taken from reference TRBV28 and TRBJ2-7): DVKVTQSSRYLVKRTGEKVFLECVQDMDHENMFWYRQDPGLGLRLIYFSYDVKMKEKGDIPEGYSVSREKKERFSLILESASTNQTSMYLCASSPADMTGLKYEQYFGPGTRLTVT.

This chain links TRBV27 with TRBJ2-5, with 7 bases aligning to TRBD2. The ends lost 2 bases at V and 0 bases at J; junction bases unmatched: 3. This CDR3 is 15 amino acids long. Germline V gene lookup returns CDR1 MNHEY and CDR2 SMNVEV (reference sequence). In DNA, the CDR3 is TGTGCCAGCAGTTTACTCCGGGAGGACCAAGAGACCCAGTACTTC. Protein product: CASSLLREDQETQYF.

The V and J genes are TRBV28 and TRBJ2-7, with TRBD1 as a possible D gene (6 bases). The CDR3 runs to 15 residues. V was pared by 7 bases and J by 3 bases, with 19 bases between. The germline V gene encodes CDR1 MDHEN and CDR2 SYDVKM. CDR3 nucleotides: TGTGCCAGCACCCCCCCCGGGACAAGTCGCTACGAGCAGTACTTC. It specifies CASTPPGTSRYEQYF. The variable domain in full, completed from reference TRBV28 and TRBJ2-7, reads DVKVTQSSRYLVKRTGEKVFLECVQDMDHENMFWYRQDPGLGLRLIYFSYDVKMKEKGDIPEGYSVSREKKERFSLILESASTNQTSMYLCASTPPGTSRYEQYFGPGTRLTVT.

This clone is a singleton in its sample. The V gene is TRBV6-5, the J gene TRBJ1-4; a possible D gene is TRBD1 (5 bases). This CDR3 spans 13 amino acids. Per the germline V gene, CDR1 is MNHEY and CDR2 is SVGAGI. V gave up 7 bases and J gave up 6 bases, with 12 bases separating them. CDR3 bases: TGTGCCAGCAAATCCAGGGAGTATGAAAAACTGTTTTTT. It codes for CASKSREYEKLFF.